This TCR beta chain emerged from a study of cytomegalovirus exposure and HLA in healthy donors. General observations from the study: Most of the TCR beta V segments (in an earlier analysis) were productive either about 90% or about 30% of the time. Most CMV-associated TCR beta chains appeared HLA-restricted in a later analysis. With later analysis, a missense DCLRE1C variant became linked to TCR beta V- and J-gene trimming.

Healthy bone marrow donors supplied every sample. With respect to this clone: The antigen is not known.

The PCR made use of 60 Vbeta and 13 Jbeta primers. Produced via immunoSEQ multiplex PCR; TCRdb's table is partial and in-frame only. Of about 140,000 clones in the sample, 75% were seen once. The receptor comes from a man between 40 and 49 years old in good health and CMV-seronegative. Sequenced material: PBMCs.

The DNA for the CDR3 is TGCGCCAGCTACCCAGCGGGGTTGTTTGATACGCAGTATTTT. This sequence encodes CASYPAGLFDTQYF. The chain combines TRBV5-1 with TRBJ2-3; TRBD2 agrees at 7 bases. In germline, CDR1 is SGHRS, CDR2 YFSETQ. Trimming took 7 bases from V and 6 from J; bases not matched to a gene: 11. This CDR3 contains 14 residues.